Below are 2 T cell receptor beta chains sequenced from a single sample in a study of molecular identifiers for immune sequencing clone quantification. One entry per CDR3 protein, called by TCRdb with MiXCR from the PCR reads. Here the sample spans tens of thousands of distinct CDR3 sequences, less than 20% being singletons. Input material: naive CD8+ T cells from blood, with Jurkat cell RNA spiked in. Specified subset: FACS-sorted CD8+CD4-CCR7+CD45RA+ naive T cells. Receptors originate from a human donor in good health. Some libraries in this study had Jurkat cell RNA spiked in.

This clonotype was counted between two and nine times. The chain has TRBV11-2 and TRBJ2-1; the match to TRBD1 covers 9 bases. Germline CDR1 SGHAT, CDR2 FQNNGV. The CDR3 contains 16 residues. Losses at the gene ends were 5 bases for V and 4 bases for J; bases not matched to a gene: 9. For the CDR3, the DNA is TGTGCCAGCAGCCATTCCGGGACAGGGTTTTACAATGAGCAGTTCTTC. This gives the protein CASSHSGTGFYNEQFF.

The chain combines TRBV28 with TRBJ1-1; TRBD1 is a possible D gene (5 bases). Deletions cut 6 bases from V and 8 bases from J, with 13 bases between. This CDR3 spans 12 amino acids. The germline V gene has CDR1 MDHEN and CDR2 SYDVKM. CDR3 nucleotides: TGTGCCAGCAGATTAAGGGGCCTAGAAGCTTTCTTT. This sequence encodes CASRLRGLEAFF.